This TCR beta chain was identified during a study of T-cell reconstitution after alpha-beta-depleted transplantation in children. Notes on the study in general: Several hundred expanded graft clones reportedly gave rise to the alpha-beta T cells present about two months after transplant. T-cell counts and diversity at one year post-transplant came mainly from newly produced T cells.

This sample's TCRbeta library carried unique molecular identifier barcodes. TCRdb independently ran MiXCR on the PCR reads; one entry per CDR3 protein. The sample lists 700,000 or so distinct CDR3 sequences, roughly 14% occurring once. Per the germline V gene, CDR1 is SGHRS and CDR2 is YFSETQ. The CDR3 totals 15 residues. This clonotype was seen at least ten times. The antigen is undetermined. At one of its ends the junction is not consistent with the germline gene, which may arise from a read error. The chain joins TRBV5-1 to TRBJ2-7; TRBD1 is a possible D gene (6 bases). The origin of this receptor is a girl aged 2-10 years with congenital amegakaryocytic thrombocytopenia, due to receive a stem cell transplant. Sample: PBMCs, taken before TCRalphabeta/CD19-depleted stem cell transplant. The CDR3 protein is CASFLRDTTSHEQYF. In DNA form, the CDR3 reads TGCGCCAGCTTTCTTCGGGACACAACCTCCCACGAGCAGTACTTC.